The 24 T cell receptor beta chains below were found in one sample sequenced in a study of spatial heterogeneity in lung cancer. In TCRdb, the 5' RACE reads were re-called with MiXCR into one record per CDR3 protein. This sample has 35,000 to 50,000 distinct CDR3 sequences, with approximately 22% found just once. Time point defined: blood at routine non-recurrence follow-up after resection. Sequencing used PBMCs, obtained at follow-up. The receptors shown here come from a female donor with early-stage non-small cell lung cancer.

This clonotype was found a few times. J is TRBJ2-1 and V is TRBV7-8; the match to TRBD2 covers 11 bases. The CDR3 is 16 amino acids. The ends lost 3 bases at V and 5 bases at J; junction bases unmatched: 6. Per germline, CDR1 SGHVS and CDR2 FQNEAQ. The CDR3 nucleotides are TGTGCCAGCAGCTTTAAAAGACTAGCGGGGAACAATGAGCAGTTCTTC. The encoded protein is CASSFKRLAGNNEQFF.

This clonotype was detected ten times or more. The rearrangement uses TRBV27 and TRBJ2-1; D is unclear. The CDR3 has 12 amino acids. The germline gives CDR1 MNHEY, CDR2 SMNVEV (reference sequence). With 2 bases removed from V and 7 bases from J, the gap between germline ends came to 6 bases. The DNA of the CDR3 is TGTGCCAGCAGTTTAGTTGGGAATGAGCAGTTCTTC. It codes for CASSLVGNEQFF.

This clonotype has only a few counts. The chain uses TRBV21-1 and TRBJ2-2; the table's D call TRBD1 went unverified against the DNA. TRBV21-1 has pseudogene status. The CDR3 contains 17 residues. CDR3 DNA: TGTGCCAGCAGCAAAGGGGCAGGGGGCGTCGGGACCGGGGAGCTGTTTTTT. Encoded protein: CASSKGAGGVGTGELFF.

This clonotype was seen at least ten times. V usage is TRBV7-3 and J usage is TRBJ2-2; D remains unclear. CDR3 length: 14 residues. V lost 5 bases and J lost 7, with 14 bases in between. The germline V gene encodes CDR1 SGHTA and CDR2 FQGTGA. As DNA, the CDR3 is TGTGCCAGCAGCAACCCACTCCGTGGCGGGGAGCTGTTTTTT. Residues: CASSNPLRGGELFF.

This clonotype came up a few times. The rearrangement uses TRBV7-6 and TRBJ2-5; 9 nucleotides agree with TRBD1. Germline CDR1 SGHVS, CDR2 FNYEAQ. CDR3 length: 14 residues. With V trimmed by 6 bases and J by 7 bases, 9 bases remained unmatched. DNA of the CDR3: TGTGCCAGCAGTTCCACAGGGGGCCGGGGGACCCAGTACTTC. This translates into CASSSTGGRGTQYF.

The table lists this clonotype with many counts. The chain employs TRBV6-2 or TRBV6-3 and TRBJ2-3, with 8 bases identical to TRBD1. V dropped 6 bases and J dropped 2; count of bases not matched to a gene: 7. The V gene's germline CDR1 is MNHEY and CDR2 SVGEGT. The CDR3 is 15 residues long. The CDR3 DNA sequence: TGTGCCAGCAGACGGACAGGGATGGCCACAGATACGCAGTATTTT. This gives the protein CASRRTGMATDTQYF.

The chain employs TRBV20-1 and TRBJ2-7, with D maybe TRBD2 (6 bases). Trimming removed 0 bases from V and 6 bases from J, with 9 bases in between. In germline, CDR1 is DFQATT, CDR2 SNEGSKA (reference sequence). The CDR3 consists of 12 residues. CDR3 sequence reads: CSARDPGGEQYF. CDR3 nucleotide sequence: TGCAGTGCTAGAGATCCCGGGGGCGAGCAGTACTTC.

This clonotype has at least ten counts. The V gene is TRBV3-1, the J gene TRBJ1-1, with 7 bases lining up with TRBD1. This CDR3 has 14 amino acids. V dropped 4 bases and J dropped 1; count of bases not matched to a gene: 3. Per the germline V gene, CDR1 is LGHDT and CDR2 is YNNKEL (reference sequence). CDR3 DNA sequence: TGTGCCAGCAGCCCCGGACAGGCGAACACTGAAGCTTTCTTT. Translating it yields CASSPGQANTEAFF.

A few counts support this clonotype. In DNA form, the CDR3 reads TGCGCCAGCAGCTTGACCGGGGACAGGGGGTCAGGACGGACAGATACGCAGTATTTT. Residues: CASSLTGDRGSGRTDTQYF. V usage is TRBV5-1 and J usage is TRBJ2-3; TRBD1 matches 11 bases. Germline CDR1 is SGHRS and CDR2 is YFSETQ. This CDR3 comprises 19 residues. The J segment lost 3 bases and the V segment lost 1 base, leaving 13 bases of the junction unmatched.

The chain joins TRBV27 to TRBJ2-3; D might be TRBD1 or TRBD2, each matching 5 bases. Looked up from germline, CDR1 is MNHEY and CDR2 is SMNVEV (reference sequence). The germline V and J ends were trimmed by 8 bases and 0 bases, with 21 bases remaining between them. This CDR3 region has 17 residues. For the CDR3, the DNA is TGTGCCAGCCGCGCCTTATTTCGGGGCGCTAGCACAGATACGCAGTATTTT. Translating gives CASRALFRGASTDTQYF.

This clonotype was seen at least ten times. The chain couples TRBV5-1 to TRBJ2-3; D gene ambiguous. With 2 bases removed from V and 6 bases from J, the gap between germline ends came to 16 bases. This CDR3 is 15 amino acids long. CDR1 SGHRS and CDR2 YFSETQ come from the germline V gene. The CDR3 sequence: CASSFGDPDMDTQYF. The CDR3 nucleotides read TGCGCCAGCAGCTTCGGAGACCCCGACATGGATACGCAGTATTTT.

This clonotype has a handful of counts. The DNA of the CDR3 is TGTGCCATCAGTGTGGGACAGACCACTCAGCCCCAGCATTTT. This gives the protein CAISVGQTTQPQHF. The chain carries TRBV10-3 and TRBJ1-5; 7 nucleotides match TRBD1. Germline trimming cut 4 bases from V and 6 bases from J; bases unmatched to any gene: 6. This CDR3 has 14 residues. Germline lookup yields CDR1 ENHRY and CDR2 SYGVKD.

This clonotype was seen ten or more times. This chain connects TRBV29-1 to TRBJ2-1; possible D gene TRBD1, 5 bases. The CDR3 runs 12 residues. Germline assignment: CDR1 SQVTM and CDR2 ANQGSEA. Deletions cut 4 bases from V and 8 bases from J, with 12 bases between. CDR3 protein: CSVGRGLHEQFF. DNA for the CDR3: TGCAGCGTTGGTAGGGGCCTCCATGAGCAGTTCTTC.

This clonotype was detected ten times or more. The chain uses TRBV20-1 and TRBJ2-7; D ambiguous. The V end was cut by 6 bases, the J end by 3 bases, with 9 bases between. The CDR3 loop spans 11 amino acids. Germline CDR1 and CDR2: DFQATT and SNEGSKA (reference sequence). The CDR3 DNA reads TGCAGTGCCGCAGGTGGCTACGAGCAGTACTTC. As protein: CSAAGGYEQYF.

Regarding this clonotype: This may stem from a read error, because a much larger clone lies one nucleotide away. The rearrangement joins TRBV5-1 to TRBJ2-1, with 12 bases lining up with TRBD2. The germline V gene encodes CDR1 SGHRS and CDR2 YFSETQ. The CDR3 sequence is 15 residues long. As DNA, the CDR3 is TGCACCAGCAGCTTACTAGCGGGAGGTTACAATGAGCAGTTCTTC. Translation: CTSSLLAGGYNEQFF.

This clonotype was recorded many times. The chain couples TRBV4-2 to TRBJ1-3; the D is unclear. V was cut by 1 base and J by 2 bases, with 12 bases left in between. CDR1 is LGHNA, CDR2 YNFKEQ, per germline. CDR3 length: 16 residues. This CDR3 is CASSQVGPEPGNTIYF. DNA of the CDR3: TGTGCCAGCAGCCAAGTAGGCCCAGAGCCTGGAAACACCATATATTTT.

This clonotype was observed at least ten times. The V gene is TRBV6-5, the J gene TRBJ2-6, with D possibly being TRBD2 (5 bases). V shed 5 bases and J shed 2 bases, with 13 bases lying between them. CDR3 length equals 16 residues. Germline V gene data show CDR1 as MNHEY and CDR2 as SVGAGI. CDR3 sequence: CASSPTHGAGANVLTF. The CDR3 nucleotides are TGTGCCAGCAGTCCTACTCACGGGGCTGGGGCCAACGTCCTGACTTTC.

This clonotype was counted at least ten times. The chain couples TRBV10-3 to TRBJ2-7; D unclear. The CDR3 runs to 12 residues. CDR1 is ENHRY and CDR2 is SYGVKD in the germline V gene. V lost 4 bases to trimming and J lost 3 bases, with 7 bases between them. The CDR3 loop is CAISVEGYEQYF. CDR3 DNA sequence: TGTGCCATCAGTGTAGAAGGCTACGAGCAGTACTTC.

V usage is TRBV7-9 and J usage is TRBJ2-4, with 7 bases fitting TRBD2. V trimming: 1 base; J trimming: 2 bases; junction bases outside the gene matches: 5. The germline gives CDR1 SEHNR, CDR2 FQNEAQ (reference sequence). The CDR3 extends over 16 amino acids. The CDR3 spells CASSLVSGTTKNIQYF. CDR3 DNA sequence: TGTGCCAGCAGCTTAGTCAGCGGGACCACCAAAAACATTCAGTACTTC.

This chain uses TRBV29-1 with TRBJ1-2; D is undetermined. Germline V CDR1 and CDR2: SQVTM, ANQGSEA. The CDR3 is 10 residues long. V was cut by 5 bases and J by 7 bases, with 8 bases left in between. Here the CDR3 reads CSVKVPGYTF. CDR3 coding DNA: TGCAGCGTTAAAGTGCCTGGCTACACCTTC.

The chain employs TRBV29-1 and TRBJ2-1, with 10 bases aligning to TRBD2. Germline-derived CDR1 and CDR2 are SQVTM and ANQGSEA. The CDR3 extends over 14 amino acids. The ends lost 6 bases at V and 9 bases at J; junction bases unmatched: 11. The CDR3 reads CSVSRTSGTGEQFF. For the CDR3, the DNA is TGCAGCGTCTCCCGGACTAGCGGTACCGGTGAGCAGTTCTTC.

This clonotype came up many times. Written as DNA, the CDR3 is TGTGCCAGCAGGAAACAGGGGGCACAGGGCGACACCTTC. It codes for CASRKQGAQGDTF. V and J are TRBV3-1 and TRBJ1-2; TRBD1 matches at 9 bases. V shed 6 bases, J shed 12 bases, and the junction held 11 bases outside the gene matches. The CDR3 spans 13 residues. CDR1 is LGHDT and CDR2 is YNNKEL in the germline V gene (reference sequence).

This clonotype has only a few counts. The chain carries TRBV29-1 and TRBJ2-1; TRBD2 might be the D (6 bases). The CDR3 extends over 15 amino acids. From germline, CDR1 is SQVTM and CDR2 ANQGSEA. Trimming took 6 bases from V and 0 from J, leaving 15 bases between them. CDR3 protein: CSVRRGWSSYNEQFF. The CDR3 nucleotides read TGCAGCGTCCGCCGGGGGTGGAGCTCCTACAATGAGCAGTTCTTC.

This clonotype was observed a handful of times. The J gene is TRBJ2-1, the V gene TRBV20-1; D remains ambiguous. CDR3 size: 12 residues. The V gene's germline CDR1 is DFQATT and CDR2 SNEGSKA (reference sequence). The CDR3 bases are TGCACCGTACCCAGTGGTATCGATGAGCAGTTCTTC. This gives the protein CTVPSGIDEQFF.